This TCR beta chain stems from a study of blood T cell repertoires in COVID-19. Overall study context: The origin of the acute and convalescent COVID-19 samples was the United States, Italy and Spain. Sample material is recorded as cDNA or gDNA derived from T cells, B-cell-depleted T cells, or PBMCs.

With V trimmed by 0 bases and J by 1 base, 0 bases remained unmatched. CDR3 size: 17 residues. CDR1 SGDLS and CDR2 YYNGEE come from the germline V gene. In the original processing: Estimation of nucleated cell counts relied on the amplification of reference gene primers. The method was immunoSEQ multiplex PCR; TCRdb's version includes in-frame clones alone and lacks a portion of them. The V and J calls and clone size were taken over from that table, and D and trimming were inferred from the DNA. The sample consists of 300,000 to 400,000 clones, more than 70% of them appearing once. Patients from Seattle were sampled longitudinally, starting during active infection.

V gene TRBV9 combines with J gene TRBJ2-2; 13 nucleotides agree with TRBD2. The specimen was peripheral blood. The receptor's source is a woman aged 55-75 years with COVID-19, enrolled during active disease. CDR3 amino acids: CASSVGTSGGNTGELFF. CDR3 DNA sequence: TGTGCCAGCAGCGTAGGGACTAGCGGGGGGAACACCGGGGAGCTGTTTTTT.